Detailed here is one TCR beta chain. With 3 bases clipped from V and 0 bases from J, the junction kept 8 bases outside the gene matches. The CDR3 contains 19 residues. Germline CDR1 reads SGDLS; CDR2 reads YYNGEE. The sample comes from a study of blood T cell repertoires in COVID-19. Under the authors' procedure: Reference gene primer amplification in the assay estimated nucleated cell counts. Libraries were prepared by immunoSEQ multiplex PCR; TCRdb keeps only in-frame clonotypes and omits some of them. V and J calls plus clone size are reproduced from that table; the DNA served to infer D and trimming. In the table there are a few hundred thousand clones, roughly nine tenths of which are singletons.

This sequence originates from a man aged 40-50 years with acute or convalescent COVID-19. Sequenced: peripheral blood. This chain connects TRBV9 to TRBJ2-1; 14 bases map to TRBD2. CDR3 sequence: CASSALGTSGGLSYNEQFF. CDR3 DNA: TGTGCCAGCAGCGCCTTAGGGACTAGCGGGGGACTCTCCTACAATGAGCAGTTCTTC.